The sequence of this T cell receptor beta chain was determined in a study of cytomegalovirus exposure and HLA in healthy donors. Broader study findings: Association with HLA alleles at 0.05 false discovery rate was found for roughly 17,000 TCR beta sequences in a later analysis. Later analysis associated a missense DCLRE1C variant with TCR beta V- and J-gene trimming. Investigators reported about 160 TCR beta chains as tied to cytomegalovirus. Donors were assumed by presence/absence analyses to have roughly uniform sequencing depth.

The J segment lost 5 bases and the V segment lost 5 bases, leaving 7 bases of the junction unmatched. The germline CDR1 and CDR2 sequences are SGHTA and FQGTGA. This CDR3 has 14 amino acids. It was with 60 Vbeta and 13 Jbeta primers that the PCR ran. The repertoire was sequenced with immunoSEQ multiplex PCR; TCRdb's copy has only in-frame clones and lacks some. This table has 170,000 or so clones, around 80% appearing once. This clone was observed a single time. Its antigen is unknown. The TCR was taken from a woman aged 50 to 65 in good health and CMV-seropositive. The V gene is TRBV7-3, the J gene TRBJ2-5; TRBD1 matches at 8 bases. The sample consisted of PBMCs. The CDR3 loop is CASSPTGDGETQYF. The CDR3 nucleotides are TGTGCCAGCAGCCCGACAGGGGATGGGGAGACCCAGTACTTC.